This T cell receptor (beta chain) was sequenced in a study of cytomegalovirus exposure and HLA in healthy donors (dated by TCRdb to 2016 to 2017). For context, the study as a whole: According to an earlier analysis of several hundred of the donors, some 180 million T cells yielded roughly 100 million unique TCR beta sequences and less than 300 Gb of sequence data. An early release that covered about 600 HLA-typed donors contained around 300 gigabases of sequencing data and about 84 million unique TCR sequences. Of the 300 to 500 genotyped donors, 65% to 90% were placed in the genetic ancestry cluster associated with self-reported Caucasian donors. The study was designed to test whether signatures of past pathogen exposure could be identified by cataloging public T cell receptors. Using immunosequencing, the study profiled T cell repertoires from 640 or so subjects and related those repertoires to cytomegalovirus serostatus. A separate validation cohort of approximately 120 different subjects was used in addition to the roughly 620-subject first cohort. The study combined high-throughput TCR immunosequencing, statistical association of individual TCRs with disease status, and machine learning to predict cytomegalovirus infection status. A later analysis re-examined previously published TCR beta repertoires from more than 600 donors and added high-resolution HLA genotyping to investigate patterns of TCR occurrence. In the later analysis, no new phenotypic data were used to find candidate immune exposures; instead, reliance was placed on TCR beta sequences and their occurrence across donors. An earlier analysis of about 620 of the donors applied high-throughput TCR beta sequencing to assess whether each TCR beta V gene segment acted as functional or pseudogenic. Donor age, sex, ethnicity and CMV serostatus were compiled together with the repertoire data. A later genetic analysis took genome-wide SNP genotypes for about 55% of the 666 donors and used that subset as a discovery cohort. All discovery cohort repertoires had been generated using a single sequencing platform. HLA typing covered class I and class II loci at four-digit resolution. The number of donors typed differed by locus, with about 629-630 for A, B, C, DRB1 and DQB1, 522 for DQA1, 600 to 610 for DPA1, and 450 to 480 for DPB1. Because of strong linkage in the cohort, a handful of DR-DQ haplotypes were treated as single units for association and clustering. Among about 360 genotyped donors of the cohort, an average of approximately 230,000 unique TCR beta nucleotide sequences were sequenced per donor, 15% to 20% of them non-productive.

The paper as a whole reports these results and caveats: Three of the identified cytomegalovirus-associated TCR beta chains were confirmed in vitro to be specific for cytomegalovirus antigens. The authors suggested that the approach could potentially be generalized to other disease states and immunological phenotypes. The study gave a list of 150 to 200 TCR beta chains associated with cytomegalovirus. An association between a missense DCLRE1C variant and V-gene and J-gene trimming of TCR beta chains was found in a later genetic analysis and replicated in an independent cohort. According to a later analysis, most CMV-associated TCR beta chains appeared to be HLA-restricted, and the HLA associations seemed to be driven largely by CMV exposure. At a false discovery rate of 0.05, a later analysis linked 16,951 TCR beta sequences to specific HLA alleles. For the cohort, immune exposure information was limited to CMV serostatus. Because the 87-base-pair reads could not distinguish some IMGT-functional V segments, including TRBV6-2 and TRBV6-3, those segments were excluded. Because some donors lacked HLA typing at each locus, the association tests relied only on the typed subset. Sequencing depth was assumed to be roughly uniform across donors in the presence/absence analyses, though that assumption may not hold. The classifier was reported to diagnose cytomegalovirus status with high specificity and sensitivity in both the original cohort and the validation cohort. In an earlier analysis of about 600 of the donors, most TCR beta V segments appeared in productive rearrangements about 90% or about 30% of the time, broadly matching IMGT annotations. Compared with the approximately 670-donor mean, donors in an Asian-associated ancestry cluster had fewer N-insertions in productive TCRs, according to a later genetic analysis. Because counts were too low, some 16 rarely observed V segments, including chromosome 9 orphons, were excluded from the earlier analysis of under 650 of the donors. In a later analysis, HLA-associated TCR beta chains showed more clonal expansion and lower generation probabilities than non-associated chains that were equally common. This cohort had only TCR beta chains sequenced, and the lack of alpha or paired-chain data limited which features could be detected. The sequencing pipeline was judged likely to have produced a cluster of highly shared sequence variants as a technical artifact. According to a later analysis, TCR association rates differed among HLA loci, with DRB1 alleles showing the most associated TCRs and HLA-C alleles showing the fewest. Strong co-occurrence of HLA alleles, especially DR and DQ, made assigning TCR associations to individual alleles difficult. Several of the top co-occurrence clusters appeared to be linked to parvovirus B19, influenza, CMV and Epstein-Barr virus, according to a later analysis. A further reported finding was that TCR beta sequences accurately predicted the HLA-A and HLA-B alleles for most subjects in the first cohort. Most TCR sequences were seen in very few donors, while some public TCRs were found in many individuals. Correlated functional status among segregating V segments might reflect linkage disequilibrium, but an unknown experimental factor could not be ruled out.

To note about this clone: Its antigen is not yet known. It has no much larger one-base neighbor in the sample; base qualities were not kept.

The CDR1 and CDR2 encoded by the germline V gene (reference sequence) are GTSNPN and SVGIG. Inclusive of the bounding cysteine and phenylalanine, the CDR3 is 15 residues long. Kept here is only the CDR3 DNA, which spans 45 bases and is read in frame from base 1. Trimming removed 1 base from V and 0 bases from J, leaving 12 bases between the germline ends. Library construction relied on the immunoSEQ multiplex PCR assay. For the multiplex PCR, a mixture combining 60 forward primers for TCR Vbeta segments and 13 reverse primers for TCR Jbeta segments was used. Amplification of the CDR3 region of rearranged TCR beta genes was performed with a multiplex PCR assay on genomic DNA. On the Illumina HiSeq System, the amplified TCR beta libraries were sequenced as 87-base-pair reads. On the study's bioinformatics: A later analysis tallied about 77 million unique TCR beta chains across the approximately 670 repertoires, and some 10 million of those chains were shared by two or more donors. To remove PCR and sequencing errors, raw reads were error-corrected and collapsed into unique sequences using a nearest-neighbor algorithm that merged closely related sequences. Alignment of CDR3 sequences to IMGT reference sequences was used to assign V, D and J gene segments. For a sequence to be retained, a match of at least six nucleotides to both a V gene segment and a J gene segment was required. Rearrangements were classified as productive when the CDR3 lacked stop codons and remained in frame with V and J, and all other rearrangements were classified as non-productive. CDR3 was defined by IMGT convention, running from the second conserved V-encoded cysteine to the conserved J-encoded phenylalanine. In an earlier analysis of around 570 of the donors, sequences lacking an unambiguous match to a single V gene segment were excluded. In an earlier analysis of 500 to 750 of the donors, V segments were called functional above 56.7% productive rearrangements and were called segregating when the between-donor standard deviation exceeded 5%. A statistical classification framework was developed to diagnose cytomegalovirus status using the catalog of TCR beta chain sequences. V and J gene assignment, in a later analysis, came from comparing TCR nucleotide sequences with IMGT/GENE-DB human TR gene sequences. Using the TCRdist pipeline, a later analysis assigned CDR3 sequences along with most-parsimonious VDJ recombination scenarios. In a later analysis, every TCR beta chain was defined by the combination of its CDR3 amino acid sequence and its V-gene family, and reads without a unique V-gene family were dropped. A later analysis removed 600 or so highly shared, low-generation-probability nucleotide sequences to deal with suspected cross-contamination and a sequencing artifact. A later analysis calculated a clonal expansion index for each public chain from normalized within-repertoire ranks of inferred template counts. In a later analysis, generation probabilities were computed using a VDJ recombination model fitted to out-of-frame rearrangements, and the results were checked against IGoR. In a later analysis, hypergeometric tests were used to score TCR-TCR, TCR-HLA and TCR-CMV co-occurrence, with a repertoire-size bias correction applied to TCR pairs. To estimate false discovery rates, a later analysis permuted the HLA or CMV assignments 20 times. A later analysis grouped co-occurring TCRs with DBSCAN, adding TCRdist sequence similarity when clustering within HLA-allele-positive subsets. Repertoires with fewer than 30,000 or more than 120,000 public chains, plus five repertoires with anomalous nucleotide sharing, were excluded from co-occurrence clustering. TCRdb provides this immuneACCESS table in a form limited to in-frame rearrangements. Some clones are lacking; in checked studies, under half of them reflect an unresolved V gene, and why the rest are absent is not known. D and trimming come from the DNA, and the V and J calls and clone size come from that table. For this sample the table gives about 94,000 clones, of which about 80% were detected only once. The ten largest clones represent about 9.4% of the sample.

In total, fewer than 750 healthy bone marrow donors made up the cohort. At the time of sampling, every cohort member was nominally healthy, though immune exposures that went unrecorded were likely present. CMV serostatus was positive for 289 and negative for about 55% of the roughly 670 cohort members, and was not recorded for this donor. Each donor provided a peripheral blood sample, and peripheral blood mononuclear cells were used for TCR beta sequencing. Genomic DNA was extracted from the blood cell samples with the Qiagen DNeasy Blood Extraction Kit. The sequence came from a human donor in good health. The specimen was PBMCs. The receptor chain draws on TRBV30 and TRBJ1-2; the D gene cannot be resolved reliably. The nucleotide sequence is TGTGCCTGGAGTGACCCATACGGGACTAACTATGGCTACACCTTC. Its amino acids are CAWSDPYGTNYGYTF.